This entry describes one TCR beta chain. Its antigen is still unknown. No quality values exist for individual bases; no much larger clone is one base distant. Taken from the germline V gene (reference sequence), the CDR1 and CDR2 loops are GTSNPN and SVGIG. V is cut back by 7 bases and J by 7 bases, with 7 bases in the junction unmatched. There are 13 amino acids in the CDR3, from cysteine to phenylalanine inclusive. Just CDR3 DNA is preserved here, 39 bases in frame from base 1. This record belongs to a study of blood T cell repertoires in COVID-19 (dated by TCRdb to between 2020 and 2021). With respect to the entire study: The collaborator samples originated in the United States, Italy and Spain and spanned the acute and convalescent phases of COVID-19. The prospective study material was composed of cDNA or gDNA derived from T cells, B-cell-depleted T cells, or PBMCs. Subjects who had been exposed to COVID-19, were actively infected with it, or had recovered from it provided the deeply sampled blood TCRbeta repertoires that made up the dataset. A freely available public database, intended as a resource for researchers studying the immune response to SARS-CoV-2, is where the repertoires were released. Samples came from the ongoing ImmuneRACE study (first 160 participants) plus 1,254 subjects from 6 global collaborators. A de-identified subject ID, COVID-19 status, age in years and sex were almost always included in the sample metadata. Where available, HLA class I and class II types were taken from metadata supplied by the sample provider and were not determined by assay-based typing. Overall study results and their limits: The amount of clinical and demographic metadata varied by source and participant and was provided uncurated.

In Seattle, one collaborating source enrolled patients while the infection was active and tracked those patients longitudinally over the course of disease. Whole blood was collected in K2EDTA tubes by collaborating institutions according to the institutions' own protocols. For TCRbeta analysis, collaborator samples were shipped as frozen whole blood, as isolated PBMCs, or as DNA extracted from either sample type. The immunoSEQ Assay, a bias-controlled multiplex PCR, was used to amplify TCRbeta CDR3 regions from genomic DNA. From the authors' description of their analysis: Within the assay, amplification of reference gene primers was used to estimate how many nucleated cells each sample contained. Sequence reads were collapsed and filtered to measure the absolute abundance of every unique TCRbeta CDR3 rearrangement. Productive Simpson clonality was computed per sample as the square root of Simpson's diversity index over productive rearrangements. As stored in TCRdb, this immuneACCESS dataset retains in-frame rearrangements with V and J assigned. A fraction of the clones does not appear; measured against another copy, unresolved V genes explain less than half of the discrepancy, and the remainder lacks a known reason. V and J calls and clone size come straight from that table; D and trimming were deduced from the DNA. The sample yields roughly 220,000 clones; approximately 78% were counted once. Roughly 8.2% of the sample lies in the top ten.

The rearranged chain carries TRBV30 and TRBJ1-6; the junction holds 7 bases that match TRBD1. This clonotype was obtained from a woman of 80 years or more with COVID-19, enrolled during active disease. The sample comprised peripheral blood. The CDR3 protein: CASKTGVNSPLHF. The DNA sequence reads TGTGCCTCCAAAACAGGGGTCAATTCACCCCTCCACTTT.